The 23 T cell receptor beta chains below were found in one sample sequenced in a study of neurological immune-mediated disorders. TCRdb re-called the 5' RACE reads with MiXCR, one entry per CDR3 protein. The table has about 19,000 distinct CDR3 sequences, 7.5% seen once. The sequencing sample was made of CD8+ T cells from blood. These receptors all come from a woman under 40 with HTLV-1-associated myelopathy (HAM/TSP).

This clonotype occurred many times. The J gene is TRBJ1-2, the V gene TRBV6-4; D ambiguous. Germline lookup yields CDR1 MRHNA and CDR2 SNTAGT. V was pared by 6 bases and J by 1 base, with 9 bases between. The CDR3 sequence is 13 residues long. CDR3 amino acids: CASSQDVNYGYTF. DNA of the CDR3: TGTGCCAGCAGCCAAGACGTTAACTATGGCTACACCTTC.

The sample holds a few counts of this clonotype. V and J are TRBV12-3 or TRBV12-4 and TRBJ2-2, with TRBD1 matching 9 bases. J gave up 4 bases and V 4 bases, and 13 bases lay outside the gene matches. The CDR3 sequence is 18 residues long. The CDR3 DNA follows: TGTGCCAGCAGTTACAGGACAGGGGTTTTGTTAAGCACCGGGGAGCTGTTTTTT. The encoded protein is CASSYRTGVLLSTGELFF.

This clonotype was observed many times. This chain links TRBV9 with TRBJ2-1, with a possible D match to TRBD1 (6 bases). Germline assignment: CDR1 SGDLS and CDR2 YYNGEE. CDR3 length: 15 residues. Trimming pared 1 base from V and 8 bases from J, leaving 16 bases between. The DNA for the CDR3 is TGTGCCAGCAGCGTACCAGGGGAACCCGACGATGAGCAGTTCTTC. This gives the protein CASSVPGEPDDEQFF. Full variable domain (rest looked up from reference TRBV9 and TRBJ2-1): DSGVTQTPKHLITATGQRVTLRCSPRSGDLSVYWYQQSLDQGLQFLIQYYNGEERAKGNILERFSAQQFPDLHSELNLSSLELGDSALYFCASSVPGEPDDEQFFGPGTRLTVL.

As regards this clonotype: A single base separates this from a much larger clone, so it may be a read error. The CDR3 region has the DNA TGTGCCAGCAGCTCTGGGCCCAATAATTCACCCCTCAACTTT. Its protein is CASSSGPNNSPLNF. The genes are TRBV7-9 and TRBJ1-6; D remains ambiguous. This CDR3 contains 14 residues. The germline V gene encodes CDR1 SEHNR and CDR2 FQNEAQ (reference sequence).

This clonotype came up many times. The J gene is TRBJ2-5, the V gene TRBV27, with D perhaps matching TRBD1 or TRBD2 (6 bases each). Looked up from germline, CDR1 is MNHEY and CDR2 is SMNVEV (reference sequence). This CDR3 has 15 residues. The germline V and J ends were trimmed by 6 bases and 5 bases, with 19 bases remaining between them. CDR3 amino acids: CASSQTGGVGETQYF. The CDR3 coding sequence is TGTGCCAGCAGCCAGACAGGCGGGGTGGGGGAGACCCAGTACTTC.

This clonotype was counted ten times or more. The V call is TRBV29-1, the J call TRBJ2-3, with 8 bases fitting TRBD2. Germline CDR1 reads SQVTM; CDR2 reads ANQGSEA. V lost 7 bases to trimming and J lost 3 bases; unmatched junction nucleotides: 6. CDR3 length: 13 amino acids. CDR3: CSGTSSDTDTQYF. CDR3 coding DNA: TGCAGCGGGACTAGCTCGGATACAGATACGCAGTATTTT.

In its sample, this clonotype was seen many times. This rearrangement joins TRBV12-3 or TRBV12-4 to TRBJ2-7; D is perhaps TRBD1 or TRBD2 (6 bases each). The CDR3 extends over 12 amino acids. Between the trimmed V and J ends, which lost 6 bases and 6 bases, there was a span of 12 bases. CDR3 amino acids: CASSPGAGEQYF. The CDR3 region has the DNA TGTGCCAGCAGCCCGGGGGCGGGCGAGCAGTACTTC.

The chain couples TRBV7-8 to TRBJ1-1, with D unresolved. V was trimmed by 5 bases and J by 4 bases, leaving 20 bases between them. The CDR3 consists of 16 residues. The germline V gene has CDR1 SGHVS and CDR2 FQNEAQ. The DNA for the CDR3 is TGTGCCAGCAGCCAGCCGCGGAGGAGGAAAAGCACTGAAGCTTTCTTT. As protein: CASSQPRRRKSTEAFF.

This clonotype was recorded many times. The chain carries TRBV6-6 and TRBJ1-2, with 8 bases matching TRBD1. V gave up 6 bases and J gave up 0 bases; unmatched junction bases: 9. The CDR3 has 16 residues. Germline V gene lookup returns CDR1 MNHNY and CDR2 SVGAGI (reference sequence). The CDR3 coding sequence is TGTGCCAGCAGATCTAAAGGACAGGGACCTAACTATGGCTACACCTTC. Amino acid sequence: CASRSKGQGPNYGYTF.

In this sample, this clonotype turned up many times. The chain uses TRBV5-1 and TRBJ2-7; TRBD1 is a possible D gene (7 bases). Germline lookup yields CDR1 SGHRS and CDR2 YFSETQ. The CDR3 is 15 amino acids. V was pared by 0 bases and J by 4 bases, with 14 bases between. CDR3 region: CASSLEPTGRYEQYF. CDR3 sequence (DNA): TGCGCCAGCAGCTTGGAACCGACAGGGAGGTACGAGCAGTACTTC.

This clonotype has ten or more counts. This sequence joins TRBV25-1 and TRBJ1-4; TRBD1 might be the D (5 bases). CDR1 and CDR2 (germline): MGHDK, SYGVNS. The length of the CDR3 is 13 residues. Trimming pared 4 bases from V and 4 bases from J, leaving 7 bases between. DNA of the CDR3: TGTGCCAGCAGTGTTGGGGGTAATGAAAAACTGTTTTTT. It specifies CASSVGGNEKLFF. Combining the CDR3 with reference TRBV25-1 and TRBJ1-4 gives the whole variable domain EADIYQTPRYLVIGTGKKITLECSQTMGHDKMYWYQQDPGMELHLIHYSYGVNSTEKGDLSSESTVSRIRTEHFPLTLESARPSHTSQYLCASSVGGNEKLFFGSGTQLSVL.

This clonotype appeared many times. The chain joins TRBV6-5 to TRBJ2-1; tentatively, D is TRBD1 (6 bases). Trimming stripped 2 bases from V and 8 bases from J, with 16 bases between. This CDR3 is 15 amino acids long. Germline V gene sequence: CDR1 MNHEY, CDR2 SVGAGI. The CDR3 bases are TGTGCCAGCAGTTACAGCACAGGGAGTTGGGATGAGCAGTTCTTC. Protein product: CASSYSTGSWDEQFF.

The table lists this clonotype with many counts. The rearrangement joins TRBV12-3 or TRBV12-4 to TRBJ1-5; D gene ambiguous. The CDR3 is 14 residues long. Between the trimmed V and J ends, which lost 6 bases and 0 bases, there was a span of 9 bases. The CDR3 coding sequence is TGTGCCAGCAGATCGGACGATAGCAATCAGCCCCAGCATTTT. It translates to CASRSDDSNQPQHF.

Many counts were recorded for this clonotype. This chain links TRBV27 with TRBJ2-1; 11 bases fit TRBD2. The CDR3 has 14 amino acids. The junction had 7 bases not matched to a gene; V was cut back by 3 bases and J by 12 bases. The germline CDR1 and CDR2 sequences are MNHEY and SMNVEV (reference sequence). CDR3 coding DNA: TGTGCCAGCAGTTTGGGTAGCGGGGGGGCGTGGCAGTTCTTC. Translating it yields CASSLGSGGAWQFF.

Relative to its sample, this clonotype is medium-sized. The rearrangement joins TRBV20-1 to TRBJ2-5, with D unclear. Germline V gene lookup returns CDR1 DFQATT and CDR2 SNEGSKA (reference sequence). V lost 2 bases, J lost 5 bases, and 3 bases lay in between. CDR3 length: 10 amino acids. The CDR3, as DNA: TGCAGTGCTAGAAGTGAGACCCAGTACTTC. Translation: CSARSETQYF.

This clonotype was counted ten times or more. V and J are TRBV9 and TRBJ1-1, with 7 positions matching TRBD1. Germline lookup yields CDR1 SGDLS and CDR2 YYNGEE. This CDR3 comprises 15 residues. The trim removed 0 bases at V and 4 bases at J, leaving 6 bases unmatched. CDR3 protein: CASSVAPGGTTEAFF. DNA of the CDR3: TGTGCCAGCAGCGTAGCTCCAGGGGGGACCACTGAAGCTTTCTTT.

This clonotype was recorded many times. V and J are TRBV9 and TRBJ2-3; 9 nucleotides align to TRBD2. V shed 5 bases and J 6 bases; nucleotides not matched to a gene: 13. Germline CDR1 is SGDLS and CDR2 is YYNGEE. The CDR3 spans 16 residues. The CDR3 sequence: CASSVLAGGSFDTQYF. The CDR3 DNA follows: TGTGCCAGCAGTGTACTGGCGGGGGGGTCATTCGATACGCAGTATTTT.

This clonotype was counted at least ten times. The chain combines TRBV7-9 with TRBJ2-1; 14 nucleotides align to TRBD2. Germline loops: CDR1 SEHNR, CDR2 FQNEAQ (reference sequence). J was trimmed by 6 bases and V by 4 bases; bases with no gene match: 5. The CDR3 is 16 residues long. Written as DNA, the CDR3 is TGTGCCAGCAGCTCCATGACTAGCGGGAGGGGCAATGAGCAGTTCTTC. Translating it yields CASSSMTSGRGNEQFF.

Many counts were recorded for this clonotype. The rearrangement uses TRBV7-9 and TRBJ2-1; no firm D call. The V end lost 5 bases, the J end lost 1 base, and 9 bases lay between the germline ends. The CDR3 is 14 residues long. Germline CDR1 is SEHNR and CDR2 is FQNEAQ (reference sequence). The CDR3 region is CASSQLPSYNEQFF. In nucleotides, the CDR3 is TGTGCCAGCAGCCAACTACCGTCCTACAATGAGCAGTTCTTC. The full variable domain, rest sourced from reference TRBV7-9 and TRBJ2-1, is DTGVSQNPRHKITKRGQNVTFRCDPISEHNRLYWYRQTLGQGPEFLTYFQNEAQLEKSRLLSDRFSAERPKGSFSTLEIQRTEQGDSAMYLCASSQLPSYNEQFFGPGTRLTVL.

This clonotype was counted at least ten times. This chain links TRBV7-9 with TRBJ2-2; D not certain. The CDR3 loop spans 12 amino acids. The V end lost 5 bases, the J end lost 2 bases, and 3 bases lay between the germline ends. The germline CDR1 and CDR2 sequences are SEHNR and FQNEAQ (reference sequence). CDR3 protein: CASSRNTGELFF. CDR3 DNA sequence: TGTGCCAGCAGCCGAAACACCGGGGAGCTGTTTTTT.

This clonotype was seen at least ten times. The chain recombines TRBV7-8 with TRBJ2-7; D not certain. The CDR3 is 16 amino acids. Germline CDR1 reads SGHVS; CDR2 reads FQNEAQ. Deletions cut 1 base from V and 2 bases from J, with 15 bases between. CDR3 bases: TGTGCCAGCAGCTTAGTGCCGGCCGCATCGACCTACGAGCAGTACTTC. Translation gives CASSLVPAASTYEQYF.

This clonotype has ten or more counts. The V and J genes are TRBV27 and TRBJ2-7; no definite D call. This CDR3 comprises 12 residues. Germline V CDR1 and CDR2: MNHEY, SMNVEV (reference sequence). V lost 8 bases to trimming and J lost 7 bases, with 15 bases between them. This chain's CDR3 is CASGTLLREQYF. CDR3 nucleotide sequence: TGTGCCAGCGGCACCCTCCTACGGGAGCAGTACTTC.

This clonotype showed up many times. The chain couples TRBV9 to TRBJ2-3; 10 nucleotides match TRBD2. The CDR3 loop spans 18 amino acids. Per germline, CDR1 SGDLS and CDR2 YYNGEE. The V segment lost 4 bases and the J segment 2 bases; nucleotides outside the gene matches: 13. The CDR3: CASSSGLAAHRNTDTQYF. The CDR3, as DNA: TGTGCCAGCAGCTCCGGACTAGCGGCCCACAGAAACACAGATACGCAGTATTTT.